The following is a T cell receptor (beta chain) sequence with its context. Its antigen remains unidentified. The table came from immunoSEQ multiplex PCR; TCRdb's copy has only in-frame clones and leaves some out. The sample includes about 130,000 clones, roughly 90% seen only once; the top ten take 1.5% to 2%. This CDR3 region has 12 residues. Trimming pared 3 bases from V and 6 bases from J, leaving 8 bases between. The entry originates in a study of T cell responses to AZD1222 COVID-19 vaccine. About the research overall: Pooled together were second doses at about 4 or about 12 weeks. Broader study findings: With dominance at 160-218 and 743-854, vaccine-associated CD4 TCRs spanned spike. There were mostly white British donors and more females than males, and clonal diversity was possibly underestimated.

The input for sequencing was peripheral blood, taken on day 0 of AZD1222 vaccination. This sequence originates from an adult in good health. J is TRBJ1-2 and V is TRBV12-3 or TRBV12-4; D gene uncertain. The CDR3 region is CASSFRRDGYTF. CDR3 DNA: TGTGCCAGCAGTTTTCGGCGCGATGGCTACACCTTC.